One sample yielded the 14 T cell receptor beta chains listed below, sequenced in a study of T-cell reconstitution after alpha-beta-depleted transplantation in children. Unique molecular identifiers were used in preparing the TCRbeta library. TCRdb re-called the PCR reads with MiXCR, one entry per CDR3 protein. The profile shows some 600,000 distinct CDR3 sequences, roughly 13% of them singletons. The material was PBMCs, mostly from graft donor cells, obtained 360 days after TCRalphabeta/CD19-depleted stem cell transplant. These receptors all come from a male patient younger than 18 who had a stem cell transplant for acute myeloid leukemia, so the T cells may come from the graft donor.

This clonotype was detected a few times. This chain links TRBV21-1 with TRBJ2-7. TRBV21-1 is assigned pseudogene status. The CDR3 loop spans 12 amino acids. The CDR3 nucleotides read TGTGCCAGCAGCAAAGAACAGAACGAGCAGTACTTC. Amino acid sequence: CASSKEQNEQYF.

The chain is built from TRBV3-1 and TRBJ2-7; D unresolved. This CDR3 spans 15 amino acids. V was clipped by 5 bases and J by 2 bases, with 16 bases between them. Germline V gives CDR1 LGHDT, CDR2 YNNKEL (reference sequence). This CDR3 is CASSVRPGSPYEQYF. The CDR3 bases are TGTGCCAGCAGCGTACGACCCGGTTCCCCCTACGAGCAGTACTTC.

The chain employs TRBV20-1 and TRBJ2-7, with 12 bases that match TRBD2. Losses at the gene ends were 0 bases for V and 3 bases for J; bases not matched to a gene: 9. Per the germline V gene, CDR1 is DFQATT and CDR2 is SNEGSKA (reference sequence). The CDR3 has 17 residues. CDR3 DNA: TGCAGTGCTAGAGATTTCGGCCTAGCGGGAGGGATCTACGAGCAGTACTTC. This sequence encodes CSARDFGLAGGIYEQYF.

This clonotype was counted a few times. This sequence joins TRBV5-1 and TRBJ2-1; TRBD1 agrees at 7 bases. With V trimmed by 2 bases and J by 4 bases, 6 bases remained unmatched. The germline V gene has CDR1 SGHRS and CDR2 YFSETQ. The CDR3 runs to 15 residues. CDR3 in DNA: TGCGCCAGCAGCTTAACCGGGACAGAATACAATGAGCAGTTCTTC. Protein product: CASSLTGTEYNEQFF.

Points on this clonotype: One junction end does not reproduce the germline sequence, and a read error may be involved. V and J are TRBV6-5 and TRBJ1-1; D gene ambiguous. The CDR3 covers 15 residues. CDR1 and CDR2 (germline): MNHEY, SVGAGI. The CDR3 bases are TGTGCCAGCAGTAACTCCCTTGTCGTGAACACTGAAGCTTTCTTT. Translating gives CASSNSLVVNTEAFF.

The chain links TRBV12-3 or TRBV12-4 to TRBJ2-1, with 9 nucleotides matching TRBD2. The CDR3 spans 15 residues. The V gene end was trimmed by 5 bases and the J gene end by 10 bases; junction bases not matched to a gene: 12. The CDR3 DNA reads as TGTGCCAGCAGTCGCGGGAGGGCAGGGGGTAGCGAGCAGTTCTTC. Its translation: CASSRGRAGGSEQFF.

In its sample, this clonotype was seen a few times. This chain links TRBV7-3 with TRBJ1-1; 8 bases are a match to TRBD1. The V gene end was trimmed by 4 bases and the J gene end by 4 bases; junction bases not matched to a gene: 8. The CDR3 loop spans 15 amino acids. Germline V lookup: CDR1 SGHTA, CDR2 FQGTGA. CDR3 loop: CASSSGQGTRTEAFF. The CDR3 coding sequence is TGTGCCAGCAGCTCTGGACAGGGAACTCGCACTGAAGCTTTCTTT. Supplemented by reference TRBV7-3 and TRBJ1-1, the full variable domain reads GAGVSQTPSNKVTEKGKYVELRCDPISGHTALYWYRQSLGQGPEFLIYFQGTGAADDSGLPNDRFFAVRPEGSVSTLKIQRTERGDSAVYLCASSSGQGTRTEAFFGQGTRLTVV.

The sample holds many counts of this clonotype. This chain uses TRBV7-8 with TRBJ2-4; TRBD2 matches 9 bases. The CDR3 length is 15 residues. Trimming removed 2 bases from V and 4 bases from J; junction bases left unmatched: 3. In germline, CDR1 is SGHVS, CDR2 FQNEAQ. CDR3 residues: CASSLSTSGKNIQYF. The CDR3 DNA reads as TGTGCCAGCAGCTTATCGACTAGCGGAAAAAACATTCAGTACTTC.

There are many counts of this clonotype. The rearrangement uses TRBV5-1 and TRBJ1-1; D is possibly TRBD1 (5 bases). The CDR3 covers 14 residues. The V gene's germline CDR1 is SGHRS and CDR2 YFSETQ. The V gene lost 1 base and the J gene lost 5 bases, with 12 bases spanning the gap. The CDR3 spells CASSLSGSRTEAFF. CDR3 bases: TGCGCCAGCAGCTTGTCAGGGAGTAGAACTGAAGCTTTCTTT. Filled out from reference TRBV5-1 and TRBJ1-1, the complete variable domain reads KAGVTQTPRYLIKTRGQQVTLSCSPISGHRSVSWYQQTPGQGLQFLFEYFSETQRNKGNFPGRFSGRQFSNSRSEMNVSTLELGDSALYLCASSLSGSRTEAFFGQGTRLTVV.

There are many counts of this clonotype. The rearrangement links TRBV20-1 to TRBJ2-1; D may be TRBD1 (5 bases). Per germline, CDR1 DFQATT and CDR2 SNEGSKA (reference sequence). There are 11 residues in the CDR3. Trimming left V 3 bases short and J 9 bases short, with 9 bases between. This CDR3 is CSASEQVEQFF. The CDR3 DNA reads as TGCAGTGCTAGTGAACAGGTTGAGCAGTTCTTC.

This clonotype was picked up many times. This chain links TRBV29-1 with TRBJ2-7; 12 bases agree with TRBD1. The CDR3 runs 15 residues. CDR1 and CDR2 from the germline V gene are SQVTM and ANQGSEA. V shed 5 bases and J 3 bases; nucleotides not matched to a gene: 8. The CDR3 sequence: CSVSGTGGPFYEQYF. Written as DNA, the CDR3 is TGCAGCGTTTCCGGGACAGGGGGCCCCTTCTACGAGCAGTACTTC.

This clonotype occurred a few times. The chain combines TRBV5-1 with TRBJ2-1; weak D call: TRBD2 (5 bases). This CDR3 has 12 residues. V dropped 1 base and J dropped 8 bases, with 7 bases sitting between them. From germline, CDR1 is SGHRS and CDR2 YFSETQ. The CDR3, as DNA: TGCGCCAGCAGCTTGTTGAGGGATGAGCAGTTCTTC. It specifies CASSLLRDEQFF.

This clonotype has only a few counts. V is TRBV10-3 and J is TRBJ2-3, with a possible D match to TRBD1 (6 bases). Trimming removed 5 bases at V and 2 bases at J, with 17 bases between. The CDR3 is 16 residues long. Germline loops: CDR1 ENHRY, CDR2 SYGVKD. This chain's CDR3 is CAISSRDQGSTDTQYF. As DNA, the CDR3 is TGTGCCATCAGTTCACGGGACCAGGGGTCCACAGATACGCAGTATTTT.

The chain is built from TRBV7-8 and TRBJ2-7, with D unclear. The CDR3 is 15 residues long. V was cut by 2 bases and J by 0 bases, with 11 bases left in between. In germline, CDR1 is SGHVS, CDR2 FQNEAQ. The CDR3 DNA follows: TGTGCCAGCAGCTTAACCAGTTCCGGCTCCTACGAGCAGTACTTC. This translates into CASSLTSSGSYEQYF.